This is a list of T cell receptor beta chains from one sample in a study of shared clonotypes between healthy human individuals. Profiled with immunoSEQ multiplex PCR; TCRdb holds only in-frame clones, not every one. The sample lists about 2.1 million clones; over 85% were seen once. Source material: naive CD8+ T cells from PBMCs. The receptors here all came from a man between 18 and 35 years old in good health. Some clones in this sample may be carry-over from other donors' samples. Each CDR3 is given with its conserved first and last residue. Each record gives: J gene, V gene, D gene, CDR3 DNA, CDR3 protein. The D gene is left open where the match is weak.

J: TRBJ1-5
V: TRBV6-1
D: TRBD1
DNA: TGTGCCAGCAGTTCGACAGGGGGCGTAGAGCCCCAGCATTTT
CDR3: CASSSTGGVEPQHF

J: TRBJ2-1
V: TRBV6-1
D: TRBD2
DNA: TGTGCCAGCAGCGTTAGCGGGAGGCCGAACAATGAGCAGTTCTTC
CDR3: CASSVSGRPNNEQFF

J: TRBJ1-3
V: TRBV18
D: NA
DNA: TGTGCCAGCTCACCAGGCCGCTCTGGAAACACCATATATTTT
CDR3: CASSPGRSGNTIYF

J: TRBJ2-1
V: TRBV14
D: TRBD2
DNA: TGTGCCAGCAGCCAAGATAGGCGGGAGGGTCTGGGGAATGAGCAGTTCTTC
CDR3: CASSQDRREGLGNEQFF

J: TRBJ1-2
V: TRBV7-9
D: NA
DNA: TGTGCCAGCAGCCTTAACAGGGTGGAGGGCTACACCTTC
CDR3: CASSLNRVEGYTF

J: TRBJ2-3
V: TRBV19
D: NA
DNA: TGTGCCAGTAGTATCTCCCGTGGGACTTGGGCAGATACGCAGTATTTT
CDR3: CASSISRGTWADTQYF

J: TRBJ1-6
V: TRBV19
D: NA
DNA: TGTGCCAGTAGTATGACTGGCCTAAATAATTCACCCCTCCACTTT
CDR3: CASSMTGLNNSPLHF

J: TRBJ1-2
V: TRBV2
D: NA
DNA: TGTGCCAGCAGTGAGTCAGGGTGGAGCTACACCTTC
CDR3: CASSESGWSYTF

J: TRBJ2-1
V: TRBV9
D: TRBD1
DNA: TGTGCCAGCAGCGGGGCAAGACAGGGGGCGTACAATGAGCAGTTCTTC
CDR3: CASSGARQGAYNEQFF

J: TRBJ2-7
V: TRBV4-3
D: NA
DNA: TGCGCCAGCAGCCAAGAAACCATAGAGGGCAGCCGCTCCTACGAGCAGTACTTC
CDR3: CASSQETIEGSRSYEQYF

J: TRBJ2-7
V: TRBV11-2
D: NA
DNA: TGTGCCAGCAGCTTAGAGGGCGAGCAGTACTTC
CDR3: CASSLEGEQYF

J: TRBJ2-7
V: TRBV9
D: NA
DNA: TGTGCCAGCAGCGCGGATGGACACTACGAGCAGTACTTC
CDR3: CASSADGHYEQYF

J: TRBJ2-1
V: TRBV7-9
D: NA
DNA: TGTGCCAGCAGCTTATATCAGGGATTAAGCTCCTACAATGAGCAGTTCTTC
CDR3: CASSLYQGLSSYNEQFF

J: TRBJ2-1
V: TRBV7-9
D: TRBD2
DNA: TGTGCCAGCAGCTCCTCGCTAGCGGGAGCCTACAATGAGCAGTTCTTC
CDR3: CASSSSLAGAYNEQFF

J: TRBJ2-1
V: TRBV19
D: NA
DNA: TGTGCCAGTAGTATAGATCCGGCTAATGAGCAGTTCTTC
CDR3: CASSIDPANEQFF

J: TRBJ2-7
V: TRBV27
D: NA
DNA: TGTGCCAGCAGTCAGGGCCCTCAGATCGAGCAGTACTTC
CDR3: CASSQGPQIEQYF

J: TRBJ1-1
V: TRBV28
D: NA
DNA: TGTGCCAGCAGTCCCCCGGCTAGTACTGAAGCTTTCTTT
CDR3: CASSPPASTEAFF

J: TRBJ2-7
V: TRBV9
D: NA
DNA: TGTGCCAGCAGCGTTTGGGACACGCCTTACGAGCAGTACTTC
CDR3: CASSVWDTPYEQYF

J: TRBJ2-2
V: TRBV5-6
D: TRBD2
DNA: TGTGCCAGCAGCTTACTAGCGGATTACACCGGGGAGCTGTTTTTT
CDR3: CASSLLADYTGELFF

J: TRBJ1-5
V: TRBV27
D: NA
DNA: TGTGCCAGCAGTTTTATAGCAGGGGATCAGCCCCAGCATTTT
CDR3: CASSFIAGDQPQHF

J: TRBJ2-7
V: TRBV4-1
D: NA
DNA: TGCGCCAGCAGCCAAGAATCGTACGGCTACGAGCAGTACTTC
CDR3: CASSQESYGYEQYF

J: TRBJ1-1
V: TRBV7-8
D: TRBD1
DNA: TGTGCCAGCAGCCTCGGTCCGGGACAGGGGTTGGAAGCTTTCTTT
CDR3: CASSLGPGQGLEAFF

J: TRBJ1-4
V: TRBV28
D: NA
DNA: TGTGCCAGCCGGCCAACCCCGGGCAGAAGTGAGGAAAAACTGTTTTTT
CDR3: CASRPTPGRSEEKLFF